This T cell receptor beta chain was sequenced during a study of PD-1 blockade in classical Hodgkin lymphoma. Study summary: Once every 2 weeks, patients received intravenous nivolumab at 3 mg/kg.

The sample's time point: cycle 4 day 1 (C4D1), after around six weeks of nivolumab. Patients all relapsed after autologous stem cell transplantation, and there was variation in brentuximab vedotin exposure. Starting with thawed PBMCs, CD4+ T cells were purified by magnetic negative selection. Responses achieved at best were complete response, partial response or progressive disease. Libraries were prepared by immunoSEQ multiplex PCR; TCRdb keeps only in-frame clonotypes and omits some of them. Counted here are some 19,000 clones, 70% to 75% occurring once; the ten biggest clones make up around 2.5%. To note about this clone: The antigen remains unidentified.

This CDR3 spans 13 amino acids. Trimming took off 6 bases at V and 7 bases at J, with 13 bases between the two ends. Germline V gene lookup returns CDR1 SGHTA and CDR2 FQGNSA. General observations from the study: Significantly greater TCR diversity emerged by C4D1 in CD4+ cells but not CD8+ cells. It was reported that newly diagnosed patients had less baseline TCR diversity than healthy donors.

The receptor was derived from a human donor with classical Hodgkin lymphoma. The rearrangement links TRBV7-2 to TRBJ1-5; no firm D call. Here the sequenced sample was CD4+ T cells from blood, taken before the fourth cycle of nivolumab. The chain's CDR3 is CASSYSVGQPQHF. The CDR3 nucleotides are TGTGCCAGCAGTTACTCTGTAGGGCAGCCCCAGCATTTT.